This paragraph reports one T cell receptor (beta chain). This record belongs to a study of blood T cell repertoires in COVID-19. Across the whole study: The origin of the acute and convalescent COVID-19 samples was the United States, Italy and Spain. T cells, B-cell-depleted T cells, or PBMCs supplied cDNA or gDNA.

Original processing methods: The assay estimated nucleated cells by amplifying reference gene primers. Assay used: immunoSEQ multiplex PCR; TCRdb lists only in-frame clones, some missing. V, J and clone size are taken as reported in that table, and D and trimming were inferred from the DNA itself. The table records tens of thousands of clones, about 88% of them present only once. The V gene end was trimmed by 0 bases and the J gene end by 5 bases; junction bases not matched to a gene: 4. The CDR3 totals 16 residues. Germline CDR1 reads LNHNV; CDR2 reads YYDKDF (reference sequence). Specimen: peripheral blood. The chain joins TRBV15 to TRBJ2-3; 11 nucleotides line up with TRBD2. The TCR comes from a man aged 55 to 70 with acute or convalescent COVID-19. CDR3 sequence: CATSRELAGAGDTQYF. The CDR3 nucleotides read TGTGCCACCAGCAGAGAACTAGCGGGGGCCGGAGATACGCAGTATTTT.